Listed here are 18 T cell receptor beta chains from one sample, sequenced in a study of early T cells in non-severe SARS-CoV-2 infection. TCRdb re-called the 5' RACE reads with MiXCR, one entry per CDR3 protein. The data hold roughly 54,000 distinct CDR3 sequences, with about 7.7% observed a single time. The specimen comprised whole blood, sampled at baseline. The source of these receptors is an adult who was a healthcare worker with PCR-confirmed SARS-CoV-2 infection or an uninfected control (not recorded which).

This clonotype appeared a few times. This chain connects TRBV18 to TRBJ1-1, with 10 positions matching TRBD1. The length of the CDR3 is 14 residues. Unmatched junction bases numbered 3, after V lost 3 bases and J lost 5 bases. Germline V gives CDR1 KGHSH, CDR2 LQKENI. The CDR3 protein is CASSPGQGETEAFF. As DNA, the CDR3 is TGTGCCAGCTCACCCGGACAGGGGGAGACTGAAGCTTTCTTT.

This clonotype was seen at least ten times. This chain uses TRBV16 with TRBJ1-4; D gene unclear. The CDR3 is 15 residues long. Germline V lookup: CDR1 KGHSY, CDR2 FQNENV. V shed 4 bases and J shed 5 bases, with 14 bases lying between them. The CDR3 region is CASSPGKTNNEKLFF. For the CDR3, the DNA is TGTGCCAGCAGCCCGGGAAAGACAAACAATGAAAAACTGTTTTTT.

The chain recombines TRBV29-1 with TRBJ2-3; D is unresolved. Germline assignment: CDR1 SQVTM and CDR2 ANQGSEA. Trimming removed 3 bases at V and 2 bases at J, with 24 bases between. The CDR3 length is 18 residues. The CDR3 reads CSVESWTDLEPFTDTQYF. In DNA form, the CDR3 reads TGCAGCGTTGAGTCCTGGACGGACCTAGAACCCTTCACAGATACGCAGTATTTT.

This chain links TRBV7-2 with TRBJ2-7; D gene ambiguous. Germline loops: CDR1 SGHTA, CDR2 FQGNSA. The CDR3 consists of 15 residues. With 5 bases removed from V and 3 bases from J, the gap between germline ends came to 17 bases. The DNA of the CDR3 is TGTGCCAGCAGCCCCCCTGGATGGGGTCTCTACGAGCAGTACTTC. This encodes CASSPPGWGLYEQYF.

This sequence joins TRBV7-9 and TRBJ2-1; D remains ambiguous. CDR1 and CDR2 from the germline V gene are SEHNR and FQNEAQ (reference sequence). The CDR3 runs to 13 residues. V was cut by 1 base and J by 8 bases, with 9 bases left in between. The chain's CDR3 is CASSLEALDEQFF. The CDR3 DNA reads as TGTGCCAGCAGCTTAGAGGCACTCGATGAGCAGTTCTTC.

In this sample, this clonotype turned up many times. The genes are TRBV19 and TRBJ2-5, with TRBD2 matching 11 bases. Looked up from germline, CDR1 is LNHDA and CDR2 is SQIVND (reference sequence). With 5 bases clipped from V and 4 bases from J, the junction kept 3 bases outside the gene matches. The CDR3 sequence is 14 residues long. CDR3 in amino acids: CASSAGTSGETQYF. For the CDR3, the DNA is TGTGCCAGTAGTGCCGGGACTAGCGGAGAGACCCAGTACTTC.

This clonotype was observed at least ten times. The gene calls are TRBV6-6 and TRBJ1-5; D perhaps matches TRBD1 (6 bases). V gave up 5 bases and J gave up 8 bases, with 19 bases separating them. Germline V lookup: CDR1 MNHNY, CDR2 SVGAGI (reference sequence). The CDR3 contains 15 residues. As DNA, the CDR3 is TGTGCCAGCAGTAAAGAGGACAGTCGCAGTAAGCCCCAGCATTTT. Translation gives CASSKEDSRSKPQHF.

This clonotype was seen many times. The chain joins TRBV7-9 to TRBJ1-5; no clear D gene. The CDR3 consists of 14 residues. Looked up from germline, CDR1 is SEHNR and CDR2 is FQNEAQ (reference sequence). V lost 3 bases and J 9 bases, leaving 15 bases between the germline ends. CDR3 amino acids: CASSFSESGRPQHF. CDR3 sequence (DNA): TGTGCCAGCAGCTTCTCCGAGTCGGGCCGGCCCCAGCATTTT.

In its sample, this clonotype was seen many times. This chain connects TRBV3-1 to TRBJ2-7; D is uncertain. The CDR3 is made up of 13 amino acids. The V gene lost 1 base and the J gene lost 4 bases, with 8 bases spanning the gap. The V gene's germline CDR1 is LGHDT and CDR2 YNNKEL (reference sequence). The CDR3 DNA reads TGTGCCAGCAGCCAAGTGGAAAGTTACGAGCAGTACTTC. Protein sequence: CASSQVESYEQYF.

This clonotype was recorded a few times. The chain employs TRBV29-1 and TRBJ1-1; 9 bases are shared with TRBD1. Losses at the gene ends were 8 bases for V and 5 bases for J; bases not matched to a gene: 12. Germline V gene lookup returns CDR1 SQVTM and CDR2 ANQGSEA. This CDR3 is built from 14 residues. In DNA, the CDR3 is TGCAGCACCACCGGGGACAGGGTAGGGACTGAAGCTTTCTTT. Protein sequence: CSTTGDRVGTEAFF. The full variable domain, in which reference TRBV29-1 and TRBJ1-1 provide the parts outside the CDR3, is SAVISQKPSRDICQRGTSLTIQCQVDSQVTMMFWYRQQPGQSLTLIATANQGSEATYESGFVIDKFPISRPNLTFSTLTVSNMSPEDSSIYLCSTTGDRVGTEAFFGQGTRLTVV.

Many counts were recorded for this clonotype. This sequence joins TRBV7-6 and TRBJ2-3, with a possible D match to TRBD1 (5 bases). Germline CDR1 is SGHVS and CDR2 is FNYEAQ. The CDR3 totals 14 residues. Trimming shortened V by 5 bases and J by 1 base, and 10 bases separated the two germline ends. Written as DNA, the CDR3 is TGTGCCAGCAGCCAACCCAGGGGCACAGATACGCAGTATTTT. Translation gives CASSQPRGTDTQYF. The whole variable domain, remainder taken from reference TRBV7-6 and TRBJ2-3, is GAGVSQSPRYKVTKRGQDVALRCDPISGHVSLYWYRQALGQGPEFLTYFNYEAQQDKSGLPNDRFSAERPEGSISTLTIQRTEQRDSAMYRCASSQPRGTDTQYFGPGTRLTVL.

The table lists this clonotype with many counts. In DNA, the CDR3 is TGCGCCAGCAGCCATAAACAGACGTCCTACAATGAGCAGTTCTTC. Protein product: CASSHKQTSYNEQFF. The chain links TRBV4-3 to TRBJ2-1; D not certain. This CDR3 region has 15 residues. CDR1 and CDR2 from the germline V gene are LGHNA and YSLEER. The ends were cut back, 3 bases at V and 1 base at J, with 10 bases in the middle.

This clonotype was detected ten times or more. CDR3 region: CSALLGLGPGGNTIYF. The CDR3 nucleotides read TGCAGTGCTCTTTTGGGGTTAGGGCCTGGGGGAAACACCATATATTTT. The J gene is TRBJ1-3, the V gene TRBV20-1; D remains ambiguous. The CDR3 is made up of 16 amino acids. Germline-derived CDR1 and CDR2 are DFQATT and SNEGSKA (reference sequence). The V end lost 5 bases, the J end lost 4 bases, and 21 bases lay between the germline ends.

The V gene is TRBV3-1, the J gene TRBJ2-7, with 8 bases matching TRBD1. The CDR3 is 16 amino acids. The J segment lost 1 base and the V segment lost 3 bases, leaving 8 bases of the junction unmatched. Germline V gives CDR1 LGHDT, CDR2 YNNKEL (reference sequence). The CDR3 DNA reads as TGTGCCAGCAGCCATACCCCCCGGACAGGGTCCTACGAGCAGTACTTC. Translated: CASSHTPRTGSYEQYF.

This clonotype was seen many times. This sequence joins TRBV28 and TRBJ2-7; D gene uncertain. Between the trimmed V and J ends, which lost 3 bases and 3 bases, there was a span of 3 bases. The CDR3 totals 11 residues. Germline V gives CDR1 MDHEN, CDR2 SYDVKM. The CDR3 here is CASSFYYEQYF. DNA of the CDR3: TGTGCCAGCAGTTTTTACTACGAGCAGTACTTC. Looking up the rest from reference TRBV28 and TRBJ2-7 gives the full variable domain: DVKVTQSSRYLVKRTGEKVFLECVQDMDHENMFWYRQDPGLGLRLIYFSYDVKMKEKGDIPEGYSVSREKKERFSLILESASTNQTSMYLCASSFYYEQYFGPGTRLTVT.

This clonotype was picked up many times. This rearrangement joins TRBV28 to TRBJ2-1, with D perhaps TRBD2 (6 bases). The germline V gene has CDR1 MDHEN and CDR2 SYDVKM. The V end lost 3 bases, the J end lost 7 bases, and 13 bases lay between the germline ends. The CDR3 contains 14 residues. The CDR3 is CASSFSGDLNEQFF. For the CDR3, the DNA is TGTGCCAGCAGTTTTTCGGGGGATCTTAATGAGCAGTTCTTC. The full variable domain, completed using reference TRBV28 and TRBJ2-1, is DVKVTQSSRYLVKRTGEKVFLECVQDMDHENMFWYRQDPGLGLRLIYFSYDVKMKEKGDIPEGYSVSREKKERFSLILESASTNQTSMYLCASSFSGDLNEQFFGPGTRLTVL.

This clonotype has a handful of counts. The V and J genes are TRBV11-2 and TRBJ2-5; D assignment may be TRBD1 or TRBD2 (5 bases each). The length of the CDR3 is 15 residues. CDR1 SGHAT and CDR2 FQNNGV come from the germline V gene. Trimming left V 1 base short and J 2 bases short, with 11 bases between. Written as DNA, the CDR3 is TGTGCCAGCAGCTTAGTGGGGGTGAAACAAGAGACCCAGTACTTC. Translated: CASSLVGVKQETQYF. Using reference TRBV11-2 and TRBJ2-5 for the parts outside the CDR3, the full variable domain is EAGVAQSPRYKIIEKRQSVAFWCNPISGHATLYWYQQILGQGPKLLIQFQNNGVVDDSQLPKDRFSAERLKGVDSTLKIQPAKLEDSAVYLCASSLVGVKQETQYFGPGTRLLVL.

This clonotype has a count of ten or more. This chain joins TRBV10-3 and TRBJ2-7, with D perhaps being TRBD1 or TRBD2 (6 bases each). The CDR3 runs 14 residues. The V end lost 3 bases, the J end lost 0 bases, and 9 bases lay between the germline ends. Germline V CDR1 and CDR2: ENHRY, SYGVKD. The DNA of the CDR3 is TGTGCCATCAGTGATCCGGGGGCCTCCTACGAGCAGTACTTC. It codes for CAISDPGASYEQYF.